This entry lists 30 T cell receptor beta chains sequenced from one sample in a study of cytomegalovirus exposure and HLA in healthy donors (dated by TCRdb to 2016 to 2017). The library was obtained by the immunoSEQ multiplex PCR assay. For the multiplex PCR, a mixture combining 60 forward primers for TCR Vbeta segments and 13 reverse primers for TCR Jbeta segments was used. Drawn from immuneACCESS, this table holds only the in-frame rearrangements with V and J called that TCRdb kept. Clones are partly lost; checked studies trace under half to an unresolved V gene and leave the rest unexplained. For this sample the table gives 120,000 or so clones, of which 82% were detected only once. The top ten clonotypes cover roughly 12% of the sample. The specimen sequenced was PBMCs. The receptors come from a male donor in good health and CMV-seropositive.

This chain joins TRBV19 and TRBJ2-7, with TRBD2 as a possible D gene (5 bases). CDR1 is LNHDA and CDR2 is SQIVND in the germline V gene (reference sequence). This CDR3 comprises 12 residues. V shed 3 bases and J shed 2 bases, with 5 bases lying between them. The CDR3 loop is CASSIGTYEQYF. DNA of the CDR3: TGTGCCAGTAGTATCGGGACCTACGAGCAGTACTTC.

The chain joins TRBV5-1 to TRBJ2-5; 10 bases agree with TRBD2. The end of the DNA fits TRBJ2-7 better, so the J call may be wrong. Germline V lookup: CDR1 SGHRS, CDR2 YFSETQ. The length of the CDR3 is 14 residues. Here the CDR3 DNA reads TGCGCCAGCAGCTATAGCGGGAGGCGGTCCGAGCAGTACTTC. This sequence encodes CASSYSGRRSEQYF.

A word on this clone: The sample has other DNA sequences that encode this CDR3 too. The V gene is TRBV27, the J gene TRBJ2-1, with 13 bases fitting TRBD2. This CDR3 contains 16 residues. Germline-derived CDR1 and CDR2 are MNHEY and SMNVEV (reference sequence). The junction had 11 bases not matched to a gene; V was cut back by 7 bases and J by 8 bases. CDR3 loop: CASTGTSGMRGDEQFF. Here the CDR3 DNA reads TGTGCCAGCACGGGGACTAGCGGGATGAGAGGGGATGAGCAGTTCTTC.

The V and J genes are TRBV9 and TRBJ2-5; tentatively, D is TRBD2 (5 bases). V dropped 3 bases and J dropped 5 bases, with 17 bases sitting between them. Germline V gene sequence: CDR1 SGDLS, CDR2 YYNGEE. This CDR3 spans 15 amino acids. The CDR3 DNA sequence: TGTGCCAGCAGCGCCGCCGGGGTCGCCTGGGAGACCCAGTACTTC. Its protein is CASSAAGVAWETQYF. Complete variable domain (other parts from reference TRBV9 and TRBJ2-5): DSGVTQTPKHLITATGQRVTLRCSPRSGDLSVYWYQQSLDQGLQFLIQYYNGEERAKGNILERFSAQQFPDLHSELNLSSLELGDSALYFCASSAAGVAWETQYFGPGTRLLVL.

This clone showed up many times. The V gene is TRBV6-1, the J gene TRBJ1-1; possible D gene TRBD1, 5 bases. The ends were cut back, 3 bases at V and 5 bases at J, with 16 bases in the middle. CDR1 is MNHNS and CDR2 is SASEGT in the germline V gene. This CDR3 comprises 15 residues. CDR3 DNA sequence: TGTGCCAGCAGTGAGGTTCCAGGGTCTGGGACTGAAGCTTTCTTT. This gives the protein CASSEVPGSGTEAFF.

The chain couples TRBV4-2 to TRBJ1-3; possibly TRBD1 for D (6 bases). Trimming cost V 0 bases and J 3 bases, with 12 bases left between them. The CDR3 has 16 amino acids. Germline CDR1 and CDR2: LGHNA and YNFKEQ. The CDR3 is CASSQDGGGSGNTIYF. DNA for the CDR3: TGTGCCAGCAGCCAAGATGGGGGGGGCAGTGGAAACACCATATATTTT.

This rearrangement joins TRBV28 to TRBJ2-7; 9 bases match TRBD1. Germline V gives CDR1 MDHEN, CDR2 SYDVKM. With V trimmed by 4 bases and J by 4 bases, 17 bases remained unmatched. This CDR3 is 18 amino acids long. The CDR3 protein is CASSSPMTGGPFLYEQYF. The CDR3 region has the DNA TGTGCCAGCAGTTCTCCAATGACAGGGGGACCCTTCTTGTACGAGCAGTACTTC.

This chain links TRBV2 with TRBJ2-2, with a tentative D call TRBD2 (6 bases). Per germline, CDR1 SNHLY and CDR2 FYNNEI. This CDR3 is built from 14 residues. Trimming cost V 1 base and J 4 bases, with 7 bases left between them. The CDR3 reads CASSEGRGTGELFF. The CDR3 bases are TGTGCCAGCAGTGAAGGGAGGGGCACCGGGGAGCTGTTTTTT.

This clone was seen a single time. The chain joins TRBV4-2 to TRBJ1-5; D not certain. The V and J ends lost 3 bases and 5 bases respectively, with 8 bases between them. The CDR3 consists of 13 residues. Germline V lookup: CDR1 LGHNA, CDR2 YNFKEQ. The CDR3: CASSQSADQPQHF. CDR3 coding DNA: TGTGCCAGCAGCCAGTCCGCAGATCAGCCCCAGCATTTT.

The chain combines TRBV27 with TRBJ1-5; the D is unclear. The CDR3 totals 13 residues. Per germline, CDR1 MNHEY and CDR2 SMNVEV (reference sequence). V was clipped by 11 bases and J by 2 bases, with 13 bases between them. DNA of the CDR3: TGTGCCTCAGCCCCTGGGCGCAATCAGCCCCAGCATTTT. Translation gives CASAPGRNQPQHF.

V and J are TRBV5-8 and TRBJ1-5; TRBD1 agrees at 12 bases. The trim removed 5 bases at V and 6 bases at J, leaving 6 bases unmatched. Germline CDR1 and CDR2: SGHTS and YDEGEE. CDR3 length: 15 residues. The CDR3: CASRMGQGAGQPQHF. The CDR3 region has the DNA TGTGCCAGCAGAATGGGACAGGGGGCAGGTCAGCCCCAGCATTTT.

The CDR3 coding sequence is TGTGCCAGCAGTTTTCAGGGCTACGGCTACACCTTC. Its protein is CASSFQGYGYTF. The chain employs TRBV28 and TRBJ1-2, with D maybe TRBD1 (5 bases). Trimming took off 3 bases at V and 8 bases at J, with 10 bases between the two ends. Per germline, CDR1 MDHEN and CDR2 SYDVKM. This CDR3 comprises 12 residues.

The chain uses TRBV7-3 and TRBJ2-1; 9 bases are shared with TRBD2. Germline CDR1 and CDR2: SGHTA and FQGTGA. The V gene end was trimmed by 2 bases and the J gene end by 4 bases; junction bases not matched to a gene: 3. There are 15 residues in the CDR3. For the CDR3, the DNA is TGTGCCAGCAGCTTAGAGCTAGCGGGATACAATGAGCAGTTCTTC. Its translation: CASSLELAGYNEQFF.

The chain has TRBV30 and TRBJ2-7; the D gene is possibly TRBD1 (6 bases). From germline, CDR1 is GTSNPN and CDR2 SVGIG (reference sequence). Trimming took off 3 bases at V and 5 bases at J, with 8 bases between the two ends. This CDR3 spans 11 amino acids. CDR3 sequence reads: CAWSRGHEQYF. For the CDR3, the DNA is TGTGCCTGGAGCAGGGGCCACGAGCAGTACTTC. Drawing the rest from reference TRBV30 and TRBJ2-7, the complete variable domain is SQTIHQWPATLVQPVGSPLSLECTVEGTSNPNLYWYRQAAGRGLQLLFYSVGIGQISSEVPQNLSASRPQDRQFILSSKKLLLSDSGFYLCAWSRGHEQYFGPGTRLTVT.

V and J are TRBV28 and TRBJ1-5, with no clear D. The V end was cut by 8 bases, the J end by 2 bases, with 10 bases between. CDR1 is MDHEN and CDR2 is SYDVKM in the germline V gene. CDR3 size: 13 residues. The CDR3 is CASRHTGNQPQHF. The CDR3 DNA follows: TGTGCCAGCCGACACACTGGCAATCAGCCCCAGCATTTT. The complete variable domain, with remaining parts taken from reference TRBV28 and TRBJ1-5, reads DVKVTQSSRYLVKRTGEKVFLECVQDMDHENMFWYRQDPGLGLRLIYFSYDVKMKEKGDIPEGYSVSREKKERFSLILESASTNQTSMYLCASRHTGNQPQHFGDGTRLSIL.

Points on this clone: Germline is not matched at one junction end, which may reflect a read error. This chain connects TRBV6-6 to TRBJ2-4; 9 bases map to TRBD2. Germline lookup yields CDR1 MNHNY and CDR2 SVGAGI (reference sequence). The CDR3 spans 14 residues. As DNA, the CDR3 is TGTGCCAGCAGCTCTAGCGGGACCATAAACAGTCAGTACTTC. Translating it yields CASSSSGTINSQYF.

In its sample, this clone was seen a few times. The chain links TRBV7-9 to TRBJ2-7; D is unclear. V dropped 4 bases and J dropped 0 bases, with 4 bases sitting between them. The CDR3 runs to 12 residues. In germline, CDR1 is SEHNR, CDR2 FQNEAQ (reference sequence). CDR3 residues: CASSSSSYEQYF. In DNA, the CDR3 is TGTGCCAGCAGCTCGAGCTCCTACGAGCAGTACTTC.

The V call is TRBV7-2, the J call TRBJ2-7; D might be TRBD2 (6 bases). CDR3 length: 14 amino acids. V shed 10 bases and J shed 1 base, with 17 bases lying between them. Germline V gene sequence: CDR1 SGHTA, CDR2 FQGNSA. CDR3 nucleotide sequence: TGTGCCACTCGTGGGACGACTAGTTCCTACGAGCAGTACTTC. This codes for CATRGTTSSYEQYF.

The rearrangement joins TRBV27 to TRBJ2-5; 7 bases are shared with TRBD2. This CDR3 spans 16 amino acids. The ends lost 6 bases at V and 2 bases at J; junction bases unmatched: 12. Germline V CDR1 and CDR2: MNHEY, SMNVEV (reference sequence). CDR3 region: CASRSSGLGVQETQYF. CDR3 in DNA: TGTGCCAGCAGGTCTAGCGGCCTGGGGGTACAAGAGACCCAGTACTTC.

The chain links TRBV5-6 to TRBJ2-7; 8 bases fit TRBD1. V shed 4 bases and J 5 bases; nucleotides not matched to a gene: 5. CDR3 length equals 13 residues. Germline V gives CDR1 SGHDT, CDR2 YYEEEE. CDR3 in amino acids: CASSHVQGDEQYF. Here the CDR3 DNA reads TGTGCCAGCAGCCATGTACAGGGGGACGAGCAGTACTTC.

The V and J genes are TRBV29-1 and TRBJ2-1, with 9 bases matching TRBD2. Germline V CDR1 and CDR2: SQVTM, ANQGSEA. This CDR3 is 22 amino acids long. Germline trimming cut 4 bases from V and 5 bases from J; bases unmatched to any gene: 30. CDR3 in amino acids: CSVGRVGGVMYTRTSEDNEQFF. Written as DNA, the CDR3 is TGCAGCGTTGGGAGGGTCGGAGGGGTGATGTATACCCGGACTAGCGAGGACAATGAGCAGTTCTTC.

The CDR3 DNA reads as TGTGCCAGCAGCCAAGCTCTCCTCCGGGATACGCAGTATTTT. This translates into CASSQALLRDTQYF. The V and J genes are TRBV14 and TRBJ2-3; D is undetermined. The V gene lost 1 base and the J gene lost 6 bases, with 11 bases spanning the gap. The CDR3 extends over 14 amino acids. Looked up from germline, CDR1 is SGHDN and CDR2 is FVKESK.

The chain joins TRBV7-9 to TRBJ1-1; D call uncertain. The CDR3 spans 12 residues. Trimming shortened V by 5 bases and J by 6 bases, and 10 bases separated the two germline ends. Germline V gene sequence: CDR1 SEHNR, CDR2 FQNEAQ (reference sequence). The CDR3 here is CASSMTEAEAFF. In nucleotides, the CDR3 is TGTGCCAGCAGCATGACTGAGGCTGAAGCTTTCTTT.

The V call is TRBV19, the J call TRBJ2-5; 7 nucleotides agree with TRBD1. V lost 6 bases and J lost 1; bases outside the gene matches: 17. The CDR3 contains 18 residues. Germline V CDR1 and CDR2: LNHDA, SQIVND (reference sequence). In DNA form, the CDR3 reads TGTGCCAGTAGCAACCCGGGACAGCATTTTGATGGCCAAGAGACCCAGTACTTC. This translates into CASSNPGQHFDGQETQYF. The variable domain in full, with the rest retrieved from reference TRBV19 and TRBJ2-5, is DGGITQSPKYLFRKEGQNVTLSCEQNLNHDAMYWYRQDPGQGLRLIYYSQIVNDFQKGDIAEGYSVSREKKESFPLTVTSAQKNPTAFYLCASSNPGQHFDGQETQYFGPGTRLLVL.

The V call is TRBV11-1, the J call TRBJ2-7; TRBD2 might be the D (5 bases). Germline V gene lookup returns CDR1 SGHAT and CDR2 FQDESV (reference sequence). With 4 bases removed from V and 4 bases from J, the gap between germline ends came to 11 bases. CDR3 length equals 13 residues. In DNA form, the CDR3 reads TGTGCCAGCAGCTCCAGCGGCCAATACGAGCAGTACTTC. This codes for CASSSSGQYEQYF.

V gene TRBV2 combines with J gene TRBJ1-1, with a weak D call TRBD1 (5 bases). There are 13 residues in the CDR3. Germline V gene sequence: CDR1 SNHLY, CDR2 FYNNEI. The V and J ends lost 8 bases and 0 bases respectively, with 10 bases between them. CDR3 region: CASGLGVNTEAFF. The CDR3 coding sequence is TGTGCCAGCGGATTAGGGGTGAACACTGAAGCTTTCTTT. The full variable domain, in which reference TRBV2 and TRBJ1-1 provide the parts outside the CDR3, is EPEVTQTPSHQVTQMGQEVILRCVPISNHLYFYWYRQILGQKVEFLVSFYNNEISEKSEIFDDQFSVERPDGSNFTLKIRSTKLEDSAMYFCASGLGVNTEAFFGQGTRLTVV.

This rearrangement joins TRBV9 to TRBJ2-7; 8 bases align to TRBD2. The V segment lost 1 base and the J segment 1 base; nucleotides outside the gene matches: 4. Germline lookup yields CDR1 SGDLS and CDR2 YYNGEE. The CDR3 is made up of 15 amino acids. The CDR3 nucleotides read TGTGCCAGCAGCGTAAGAAGCGGGGGATCCTACGAGCAGTACTTC. This sequence encodes CASSVRSGGSYEQYF.

V usage is TRBV7-9 and J usage is TRBJ1-4, with D unclear. V was cut by 4 bases and J by 8 bases, with 8 bases left in between. Germline CDR1 SEHNR, CDR2 FQNEAQ (reference sequence). The CDR3 contains 12 residues. The CDR3 loop is CASSSVGEKLFF. The CDR3 DNA follows: TGTGCCAGCAGCTCCGTGGGCGAAAAACTGTTTTTT.

The rearrangement links TRBV19 to TRBJ2-1; TRBD1 matches 8 bases. This CDR3 is 21 amino acids long. V lost 5 bases, J lost 0 bases, and 21 bases stayed unmatched. Germline CDR1 LNHDA, CDR2 SQIVND (reference sequence). Here the CDR3 reads CASSPYRPQGAFRGSYNEQFF. In DNA form, the CDR3 reads TGTGCCAGTAGTCCGTACCGTCCCCAGGGGGCATTTCGGGGCTCCTACAATGAGCAGTTCTTC.

The V gene is TRBV11-2, the J gene TRBJ1-3; D not resolved. V was shortened by 5 bases and J by 0 bases, with 11 bases between the two germline ends. The CDR3 has 15 residues. Germline CDR1 is SGHAT and CDR2 is FQNNGV. CDR3 DNA: TGTGCCAGCAGCCCCGACATATTCTCTGGAAACACCATATATTTT. Its translation is CASSPDIFSGNTIYF.